Each of the 27 T cell receptor beta chains below was sequenced from the same sample in a study of T cells in narcolepsy. Data came from immunoSEQ multiplex PCR; TCRdb stores just in-frame clones and leaves some out. The sample records tens of thousands of clones, over 75% being singletons. The sample was CD45RA- memory CD4+ T cells from PBMCs. These TCRs come from a human donor with narcolepsy.

J is TRBJ1-1 and V is TRBV7-2; 7 bases are shared with TRBD1. J gave up 5 bases and V 4 bases, and 7 bases lay outside the gene matches. The CDR3 has 14 amino acids. Germline CDR1 SGHTA, CDR2 FQGNSA. CDR3 sequence (DNA): TGTGCCAGCAGCTCTCGACAGGGAGGGACTGAAGCTTTCTTT. Translating it yields CASSSRQGGTEAFF.

The J gene is TRBJ2-5, the V gene TRBV2; TRBD1 agrees at 12 bases. Germline lookup yields CDR1 SNHLY and CDR2 FYNNEI. V gave up 7 bases and J gave up 5 bases; unmatched junction bases: 2. The CDR3 is made up of 13 amino acids. The CDR3 DNA sequence: TGTGCCAGCACCGGGACAGGGGGCGAGACCCAGTACTTC. This gives the protein CASTGTGGETQYF.

This clone was counted a few times. The chain has TRBV14 and TRBJ2-2; D might be TRBD1 (6 bases). Germline V gives CDR1 SGHDN, CDR2 FVKESK. The CDR3 contains 15 residues. The ends were cut back, 4 bases at V and 5 bases at J, with 14 bases in the middle. As DNA, the CDR3 is TGTGCCAGCAGCCCTGTACAGGGTGGGACCGGGGAGCTGTTTTTT. Translated, it gives CASSPVQGGTGELFF.

To note about this clone: The junction and the germline gene differ at one end; a read error may be behind it. The rearrangement uses TRBV7-6 and TRBJ1-4; the D gene is possibly TRBD1 (6 bases). Germline lookup yields CDR1 SGHVS and CDR2 FNYEAQ. CDR3 length equals 15 residues. CDR3 protein: CASSKSGTTNEKLFF. CDR3 sequence (DNA): TGTGCCAGCAGTAAGTCCGGGACAACCAATGAAAAACTGTTTTTT.

V and J are TRBV6-1 and TRBJ1-4; D possibly corresponds to TRBD1 (5 bases). Germline V gives CDR1 MNHNS, CDR2 SASEGT. This CDR3 region has 14 residues. The V gene lost 7 bases and the J gene lost 4 bases, with 13 bases spanning the gap. This CDR3 reads CASTNGQDNEKLFF. As DNA, the CDR3 is TGTGCCAGCACCAACGGACAAGATAATGAAAAACTGTTTTTT.

A single count supports this clone. This chain links TRBV11-3 with TRBJ2-5, with D perhaps TRBD1 (6 bases). Germline values: CDR1 SGHNT, CDR2 YENEEA. This CDR3 spans 13 amino acids. V lost 8 bases, J lost 2 bases, and 12 bases lay in between. The CDR3 bases are TGTGCCAGCGAGGGTAGGGGGCAAGAGACCCAGTACTTC. Protein product: CASEGRGQETQYF.

The chain is built from TRBV5-6 and TRBJ2-1; D possibly uses TRBD1 or TRBD2 (6 bases each). CDR1 is SGHDT and CDR2 is YYEEEE in the germline V gene. The V and J ends lost 3 bases and 0 bases respectively, with 7 bases between them. This CDR3 is built from 14 residues. The CDR3 protein is CASSSGASYNEQFF. The CDR3 bases are TGTGCCAGCAGCTCGGGGGCCTCCTACAATGAGCAGTTCTTC.

The chain is built from TRBV4-3 and TRBJ1-1; the match to TRBD1 covers 9 bases. The trim removed 1 base at V and 0 bases at J, leaving 3 bases unmatched. Germline V CDR1 and CDR2: LGHNA, YSLEER. The CDR3 runs to 16 residues. The CDR3 bases are TGCGCCAGCAGCCAAGGACAGGGGGTACTGAACACTGAAGCTTTCTTT. Encoded protein: CASSQGQGVLNTEAFF.

Only a few counts were recorded for this clone. The gene calls are TRBV4-1 and TRBJ1-4; D unresolved. Germline lookup yields CDR1 MGHRA and CDR2 YSYEKL. CDR3 length: 13 residues. Trimming stripped 0 bases from V and 10 bases from J, with 9 bases between. The CDR3 sequence: CASSQDSLTKLFF. The DNA of the CDR3 is TGCGCCAGCAGCCAAGATTCCCTGACAAAACTGTTTTTT.

The rearrangement uses TRBV14 and TRBJ2-1; the match to TRBD2 covers 11 bases. The CDR3 totals 14 residues. With 5 bases clipped from V and 10 bases from J, the junction kept 7 bases outside the gene matches. Germline lookup yields CDR1 SGHDN and CDR2 FVKESK. The CDR3 DNA reads as TGTGCCAGCAGCTTTATAGCGGGGGGGAAAGAGCAGTTCTTC. It yields the protein CASSFIAGGKEQFF.

The chain employs TRBV5-1 and TRBJ2-1; D not certain. Trimming took 0 bases from V and 4 from J, leaving 5 bases between them. Germline CDR1 reads SGHRS; CDR2 reads YFSETQ. CDR3 length: 13 residues. This CDR3 is CASSLASYNEQFF. The DNA of the CDR3 is TGCGCCAGCAGCTTGGCCAGTTACAATGAGCAGTTCTTC.

The chain joins TRBV6-5 to TRBJ1-1; D remains unclear. Per the germline V gene, CDR1 is MNHEY and CDR2 is SVGAGI. The CDR3 runs to 13 residues. V lost 2 bases and J 11 bases, leaving 15 bases between the germline ends. In nucleotides, the CDR3 is TGTGCCAGCAGTTACAGGGAGGATTTTGAGGCTTTCTTT. Its protein product is CASSYREDFEAFF.

The J gene is TRBJ2-2, the V gene TRBV5-1, with 10 bases lining up with TRBD2. Germline CDR1 reads SGHRS; CDR2 reads YFSETQ. This CDR3 has 15 amino acids. J lost 5 bases, V lost 4 bases, and 5 bases had no gene match. The CDR3 DNA sequence: TGCGCCAGCAGCCCCACTAGCGGGGCAACCGGGGAGCTGTTTTTT. It specifies CASSPTSGATGELFF.

The gene calls are TRBV7-9 and TRBJ1-3; weak D call: TRBD1 (5 bases). The CDR3 totals 16 residues. Germline-derived CDR1 and CDR2 are SEHNR and FQNEAQ (reference sequence). V was clipped by 1 base and J by 1 base, with 11 bases between them. CDR3 coding DNA: TGTGCCAGCAGCTTAGGGATTCAGGGATCTGGAAACACCATATATTTT. This sequence encodes CASSLGIQGSGNTIYF.

This sequence joins TRBV10-3 and TRBJ1-3, with D possibly being TRBD1 (6 bases). Trimming took 7 bases from V and 0 from J, leaving 13 bases between them. CDR1 and CDR2 from the germline V gene are ENHRY and SYGVKD. This CDR3 is 15 amino acids long. CDR3: CAITTGTLSGNTIYF. The CDR3 DNA reads TGTGCCATCACTACAGGGACCCTCTCTGGAAACACCATATATTTT.

The CDR3 bases are TGTGCAAGTCGCCCCGGGCGGAGGGTGTACCAGCCCCAGCATTTT. Translated, it gives CASRPGRRVYQPQHF. This sequence joins TRBV12-2 and TRBJ1-5. TRBV12-2 is a listed pseudogene. The CDR3 is made up of 15 amino acids.

The table lists this clone with a count of one. The chain uses TRBV6-5 and TRBJ1-3, with D tentatively TRBD1 (5 bases). CDR1 and CDR2 (germline): MNHEY, SVGAGI. This CDR3 is 12 amino acids long. V dropped 6 bases and J dropped 2 bases, with 5 bases sitting between them. The CDR3 region is CASRGAGNTIYF. For the CDR3, the DNA is TGTGCCAGCAGAGGGGCTGGAAACACCATATATTTT.

This chain links TRBV18 with TRBJ1-4; the D is unclear. This CDR3 spans 16 amino acids. V was pared by 2 bases and J by 8 bases, with 18 bases between. Germline lookup yields CDR1 KGHSH and CDR2 LQKENI. The DNA for the CDR3 is TGTGCCAGCTCACCATTGTCGGCAGGAGGGAAGGAAAAACTGTTTTTT. Translated, it gives CASSPLSAGGKEKLFF.

The rearrangement uses TRBV7-9 and TRBJ1-5; no definite D call. Germline CDR1 is SEHNR and CDR2 is FQNEAQ (reference sequence). The CDR3 runs 13 residues. V dropped 5 bases and J dropped 7 bases, with 12 bases sitting between them. CDR3 sequence: CASSPPSGQPQHF. CDR3 sequence (DNA): TGTGCCAGCAGCCCACCTTCTGGCCAGCCCCAGCATTTT.

V usage is TRBV7-9 and J usage is TRBJ2-5; D gene unclear. Per the germline V gene, CDR1 is SEHNR and CDR2 is FQNEAQ (reference sequence). V was clipped by 1 base and J by 0 bases, with 9 bases between them. This CDR3 comprises 15 residues. CDR3 in amino acids: CASSLEGNYQETQYF. DNA of the CDR3: TGTGCCAGCAGCTTAGAAGGGAACTACCAAGAGACCCAGTACTTC.

This rearrangement joins TRBV11-3 to TRBJ1-2; 8 bases are shared with TRBD1. V lost 5 bases and J lost 8; bases outside the gene matches: 13. The CDR3 contains 15 residues. Germline-derived CDR1 and CDR2 are SGHNT and YENEEA. This CDR3 reads CASSPAGRGRGGYTF. The DNA for the CDR3 is TGTGCCAGCAGCCCGGCGGGCAGGGGGCGCGGGGGCTACACCTTC. The full variable domain, completed using reference TRBV11-3 and TRBJ1-2, is EAGVVQSPRYKIIEKKQPVAFWCNPISGHNTLYWYLQNLGQGPELLIRYENEEAVDDSQLPKDRFSAERLKGVDSTLKIQPAELGDSAVYLCASSPAGRGRGGYTFGSGTRLTVV.

The chain employs TRBV7-2 and TRBJ2-7; a weak D match, TRBD2 (7 bases). Trimming removed 0 bases from V and 3 bases from J, with 24 bases in between. The CDR3 spans 19 residues. Germline V gene data show CDR1 as SGHTA and CDR2 as FQGNSA. In DNA form, the CDR3 reads TGTGCCAGCAGCTTAGCCATCGGGTCGGGGGGCAGCCCCCTCTACGAGCAGTACTTC. This encodes CASSLAIGSGGSPLYEQYF. Variable domain in full (rest from reference TRBV7-2 and TRBJ2-7): GAGVSQSPSNKVTEKGKDVELRCDPISGHTALYWYRQSLGQGLEFLIYFQGNSAPDKSGLPSDRFSAERTGGSVSTLTIQRTQQEDSAVYLCASSLAIGSGGSPLYEQYFGPGTRLTVT.

The rearrangement links TRBV6-1 to TRBJ1-2, with D unresolved. This CDR3 is built from 12 residues. Germline V gives CDR1 MNHNS, CDR2 SASEGT. V lost 7 bases and J 2 bases, leaving 8 bases between the germline ends. CDR3 in amino acids: CASTRSNYGYTF. The CDR3 region has the DNA TGTGCCAGCACCAGGTCCAACTATGGCTACACCTTC.

The CDR3: CSGGLETQYF. In nucleotides, the CDR3 is TGCAGCGGCGGGCTCGAGACCCAGTACTTC. The chain is built from TRBV29-1 and TRBJ2-5; tentatively, D is TRBD2 (5 bases). Germline V lookup: CDR1 SQVTM, CDR2 ANQGSEA. V gave up 7 bases and J gave up 5 bases, with 8 bases separating them. This CDR3 spans 10 amino acids. Looking up the rest from reference TRBV29-1 and TRBJ2-5 gives the full variable domain: SAVISQKPSRDICQRGTSLTIQCQVDSQVTMMFWYRQQPGQSLTLIATANQGSEATYESGFVIDKFPISRPNLTFSTLTVSNMSPEDSSIYLCSGGLETQYFGPGTRLLVL.

The rearrangement uses TRBV14 and TRBJ2-5; D uncertain. The CDR3 sequence is 13 residues long. With 4 bases removed from V and 5 bases from J, the gap between germline ends came to 11 bases. Germline values: CDR1 SGHDN, CDR2 FVKESK. CDR3 nucleotides: TGTGCCAGCAGCCGTTTGGGTATTGAGACCCAGTACTTC. It is translated as CASSRLGIETQYF.

This rearrangement joins TRBV5-5 to TRBJ2-7, with TRBD1 matching 7 bases. The CDR3 is 16 residues long. CDR1 is SGHKS and CDR2 is YYEKEE in the germline V gene (reference sequence). V shed 4 bases, J shed 2 bases, and the junction held 12 bases outside the gene matches. CDR3 sequence reads: CASSPGPGTDTYEQYF. In DNA form, the CDR3 reads TGTGCCAGCAGCCCTGGACCCGGGACAGACACCTACGAGCAGTACTTC.

The chain has TRBV28 and TRBJ1-1; TRBD1 is a possible D gene (5 bases). V gave up 6 bases and J gave up 3 bases, with 11 bases separating them. Germline CDR1 reads MDHEN; CDR2 reads SYDVKM. The CDR3 contains 13 residues. The CDR3 DNA sequence: TGTGCCAGCAGCCCCTACAGGTACACTGAAGCTTTCTTT. This encodes CASSPYRYTEAFF. Supplemented by reference TRBV28 and TRBJ1-1, the full variable domain reads DVKVTQSSRYLVKRTGEKVFLECVQDMDHENMFWYRQDPGLGLRLIYFSYDVKMKEKGDIPEGYSVSREKKERFSLILESASTNQTSMYLCASSPYRYTEAFFGQGTRLTVV.